Below, 2 T cell receptor beta chains from the same sample are listed, as sequenced in a study of early T cells in non-severe SARS-CoV-2 infection. TCRdb reprocessed the 5' RACE reads via MiXCR and lists one record per CDR3 protein. This table holds about 80,000 distinct CDR3 sequences, about 12% found once. The source material was whole blood. These receptors all stem from an adult who was a healthcare worker with PCR-confirmed SARS-CoV-2 infection or an uninfected control (not recorded which).

This clonotype was counted a few times. The rearrangement uses TRBV7-6 and TRBJ2-5; 7 bases are shared with TRBD2. V trimming: 4 bases; J trimming: 6 bases; junction bases outside the gene matches: 11. This CDR3 has 15 residues. Germline values: CDR1 SGHVS, CDR2 FNYEAQ. The CDR3 region is CASSSYGLDSKTQYF. The CDR3 bases are TGTGCCAGCAGCTCATACGGACTAGACAGTAAGACCCAGTACTTC.

This clonotype was found many times. J is TRBJ2-3 and V is TRBV7-2; perhaps TRBD2 as D (7 bases). This CDR3 region has 16 residues. CDR1 is SGHTA and CDR2 is FQGNSA in the germline V gene. V dropped 5 bases and J dropped 8 bases, with 23 bases sitting between them. The CDR3 sequence: CASSPRGAFDSSTQYF. The CDR3 DNA is TGTGCCAGCAGCCCCCGGGGGGCCTTTGATTCTTCTACGCAGTATTTT.